This is a list of T cell receptor beta chains from one sample in a study of technical replicates of blood from a few donors. TCRdb keeps only in-frame clones here, not all; method: immunoSEQ multiplex PCR. This table holds some 83,000 clones, around 92% found once. Sample: T cells isolated from PBMCs. The receptors stem from a human donor in good health. CDR3s include the opening cysteine and the closing phenylalanine or tryptophan. A D gene is named only where the DNA matches it firmly. Only part of the rows carry a size: once, few, many, or a class if the clone is expanded.

j_gene: TRBJ2-7
d_gene: TRBD1
v_gene: TRBV5-1
abundance: -
CDR3nt: TGCGCCAGCAGCTTCGGGACAGGGGTCGGCGAGCAGTACTTC
CDR3aa: CASSFGTGVGEQYF

j_gene: TRBJ2-6
d_gene: TRBD1
v_gene: TRBV7-3
abundance: -
CDR3nt: TGTGCCAGCAGCTCGACAGGGGGCTTGCTAGGTAGTGGCTCTGGGGCCAACGTCCTGACTTTC
CDR3aa: CASSSTGGLLGSGSGANVLTF

j_gene: TRBJ2-1
d_gene: -
v_gene: TRBV18
abundance: -
CDR3nt: TGTGCCAGCTCACCACCTTCAGGGGAGTCCTACAATGAGCAGTTCTTC
CDR3aa: CASSPPSGESYNEQFF

j_gene: TRBJ2-7
d_gene: TRBD1
v_gene: TRBV5-1
abundance: -
CDR3nt: TGCGCCAGCAGCAGTCAGGACAGGGGCTACGAGCAGTACTTC
CDR3aa: CASSSQDRGYEQYF

j_gene: TRBJ1-2
d_gene: -
v_gene: TRBV16
abundance: -
CDR3nt: TGTGCCAGCAGCCCCCTCCTTTATGGCTACACCTTC
CDR3aa: CASSPLLYGYTF

j_gene: TRBJ2-7
d_gene: TRBD2
v_gene: TRBV7-2
abundance: -
CDR3nt: TGTGCCAGCAGCTTAGTTCGGCCCGGGAGGGCCTCAGTCGAGCAGTACTTC
CDR3aa: CASSLVRPGRASVEQYF

j_gene: TRBJ1-2
d_gene: -
v_gene: TRBV7-3
abundance: -
CDR3nt: TGTGCCAGCAGCCCGCGGGGGCAGGGCGGCTACACCTTC
CDR3aa: CASSPRGQGGYTF

j_gene: TRBJ2-3
d_gene: -
v_gene: TRBV7-2
abundance: -
CDR3nt: TGTGCCAGCAGCTTAGCGCGAAGCGGTAGTGGGACAGATACGCAGTATTTT
CDR3aa: CASSLARSGSGTDTQYF

j_gene: TRBJ2-5
d_gene: TRBD2
v_gene: TRBV10-3
abundance: -
CDR3nt: TGTGCCATCAGTGAGTTACGCGGGAGAGATGAAGAGACCCAGTACTTC
CDR3aa: CAISELRGRDEETQYF

j_gene: TRBJ2-1
d_gene: TRBD2
v_gene: TRBV11-3
abundance: -
CDR3nt: TGTGCCAGCAGCTTAGCACGCCGCAGCGGGAGGGCCCGGGGGCATGAGCAGTTCTTC
CDR3aa: CASSLARRSGRARGHEQFF

j_gene: TRBJ2-2
d_gene: TRBD2
v_gene: TRBV5-6
abundance: -
CDR3nt: TGTGCCAGCACCTCACTAGCGGGAGTTCACGGGGAGCTGTTTTTT
CDR3aa: CASTSLAGVHGELFF

j_gene: TRBJ1-1
d_gene: TRBD1
v_gene: TRBV30
abundance: -
CDR3nt: TGTGCCAAGGGGACAGCCACTGAAGCTTTCTTT
CDR3aa: CAKGTATEAFF

j_gene: TRBJ1-4
d_gene: -
v_gene: TRBV30
abundance: -
CDR3nt: TGTGCCTGGAGTGAGACCAACCGAGGAGGCCGTGGGGAAAAACTGTTTTTT
CDR3aa: CAWSETNRGGRGEKLFF

j_gene: TRBJ1-5
d_gene: -
v_gene: TRBV28
abundance: -
CDR3nt: TGTGCCAGCAGTTCGGGACAATTCAGCAATCAGCCCCAGCATTTT
CDR3aa: CASSSGQFSNQPQHF

j_gene: TRBJ1-3
d_gene: -
v_gene: TRBV19
abundance: -
CDR3nt: TGTGCCAGTAGTCAGGGGAAGGGAAACACCATATATTTT
CDR3aa: CASSQGKGNTIYF

j_gene: TRBJ2-1
d_gene: -
v_gene: TRBV7-9
abundance: -
CDR3nt: TGTGCCAGCAGCTTAAGTGGCGGGGTTAATGAGCAGTTCTTC
CDR3aa: CASSLSGGVNEQFF

j_gene: TRBJ1-2
d_gene: TRBD1
v_gene: TRBV11-2
abundance: -
CDR3nt: TGTGCCAGCAGCTCCTTTAATACAGGGGGTATTATCTTC
CDR3aa: CASSSFNTGGIIF

j_gene: TRBJ2-7
d_gene: TRBD1
v_gene: TRBV7-9
abundance: -
CDR3nt: TGTGCCAGCAGCCGGACAGGGACCTACGAGCAGTACTTC
CDR3aa: CASSRTGTYEQYF

j_gene: TRBJ1-3
d_gene: -
v_gene: TRBV5-1
abundance: few
CDR3nt: TGCGCCAGCAGCTTGGCCGACAGCTCTGGAAACACCATATATTTT
CDR3aa: CASSLADSSGNTIYF

j_gene: TRBJ2-7
d_gene: -
v_gene: TRBV6-5
abundance: -
CDR3nt: TGTGCCAGCAGTTACTCGTCAGGGGCCGCCTACGAGCAGTACTTC
CDR3aa: CASSYSSGAAYEQYF

j_gene: TRBJ2-2
d_gene: -
v_gene: TRBV5-1
abundance: -
CDR3nt: TGCGCCAGCAGCCTAAACGGGGACACCGGGGAGCTGTTTTTT
CDR3aa: CASSLNGDTGELFF

j_gene: TRBJ2-7
d_gene: -
v_gene: TRBV6-6
abundance: -
CDR3nt: TGTGCCAGCAGTTACCTGGCGGACATCTACGAGCAGTACTTC
CDR3aa: CASSYLADIYEQYF

j_gene: TRBJ1-2
d_gene: TRBD1
v_gene: TRBV4-3
abundance: -
CDR3nt: TGCGCCAGCAGCCAAGTGGGCGACAGGGTATATGGCTACACCTTC
CDR3aa: CASSQVGDRVYGYTF

j_gene: TRBJ2-2
d_gene: TRBD1
v_gene: TRBV2
abundance: -
CDR3nt: TGTGCCAGCAGTGAGGGACAGGTTTATACCGGGGAGCTGTTTTTT
CDR3aa: CASSEGQVYTGELFF

j_gene: TRBJ1-1
d_gene: -
v_gene: TRBV11-2
abundance: -
CDR3nt: TGTGCCAGCAGCTTCTTGATACTCGACACTGAAGCTTTCTTT
CDR3aa: CASSFLILDTEAFF

j_gene: TRBJ2-1
d_gene: TRBD2
v_gene: TRBV27
abundance: -
CDR3nt: TGTGCCAGCAGCGGACTAGCGGGATTCAATGAGCAGTTCTTC
CDR3aa: CASSGLAGFNEQFF

j_gene: TRBJ2-1
d_gene: -
v_gene: TRBV27
abundance: -
CDR3nt: TGTGCCAGCAGTTTATACGGGGGGCGGATAGGAAATGAGCAGTTCTTC
CDR3aa: CASSLYGGRIGNEQFF

j_gene: TRBJ2-1
d_gene: -
v_gene: TRBV29-1
abundance: -
CDR3nt: TGCAGCCACGATGAGGCGGGCCCCTACAATGAGCAGTTCTTC
CDR3aa: CSHDEAGPYNEQFF

j_gene: TRBJ2-7
d_gene: -
v_gene: TRBV6-5
abundance: -
CDR3nt: TGTGCCAGCAGTTTGCTCAGGGGAGACGAGCAGTACTTC
CDR3aa: CASSLLRGDEQYF

j_gene: TRBJ1-1
d_gene: TRBD1
v_gene: TRBV9
abundance: -
CDR3nt: TGTGCCAGCAGCCCTAGGGACAGGGCTTACACTGAAGCTTTCTTT
CDR3aa: CASSPRDRAYTEAFF

j_gene: TRBJ1-1
d_gene: -
v_gene: TRBV6-5
abundance: -
CDR3nt: TGTGCCAGCAGTTTGGGACTTGACACTGAAGCTTTCTTT
CDR3aa: CASSLGLDTEAFF

j_gene: TRBJ1-1
d_gene: TRBD1
v_gene: TRBV27
abundance: -
CDR3nt: TGTGCCAGCAGTCGACAGGGGGTCACTGAAGCTTTCTTT
CDR3aa: CASSRQGVTEAFF

j_gene: TRBJ1-2
d_gene: -
v_gene: TRBV12-2
abundance: -
CDR3nt: TGTGCAAGTCGCTTAGCCGGAGGAACGGAGGGCTACACCTTC
CDR3aa: CASRLAGGTEGYTF

j_gene: TRBJ1-1
d_gene: -
v_gene: TRBV18
abundance: -
CDR3nt: TGTGCCAGCTCACCTTCTCAGGGGAACACTGAAGCTTTCTTT
CDR3aa: CASSPSQGNTEAFF

j_gene: TRBJ1-5
d_gene: TRBD1
v_gene: TRBV19
abundance: once
CDR3nt: TGTGCCAGTAGTCCGAGTACAGGGGGTCGGAAACAGCCCCAGCATTTT
CDR3aa: CASSPSTGGRKQPQHF

j_gene: TRBJ2-2
d_gene: -
v_gene: TRBV27
abundance: once
CDR3nt: TGTGCCAGCCGGAGAAACACCGGGGAGCTGTTTTTT
CDR3aa: CASRRNTGELFF

j_gene: TRBJ1-1
d_gene: -
v_gene: TRBV10-2
abundance: once
CDR3nt: TGCGCCAGCAAGAGCGCCACTGAAGCTTTCTTT
CDR3aa: CASKSATEAFF

j_gene: TRBJ2-7
d_gene: -
v_gene: TRBV6-5
abundance: few
CDR3nt: TGTGCCAGCAGAAGGACTATCTCCTACGAGCAGTACTTC
CDR3aa: CASRRTISYEQYF

j_gene: TRBJ1-1
d_gene: TRBD1
v_gene: TRBV27
abundance: -
CDR3nt: TGTGCCAGCAGTTATGGCCGACAGGGGAACACTGAAGCTTTCTTT
CDR3aa: CASSYGRQGNTEAFF

j_gene: TRBJ1-1
d_gene: -
v_gene: TRBV19
abundance: -
CDR3nt: TGTGCCAGTAGGTCAGGGGTGAACACTGAAGCTTTCTTT
CDR3aa: CASRSGVNTEAFF

j_gene: TRBJ2-2
d_gene: -
v_gene: TRBV2
abundance: once
CDR3nt: TGTGCCAGCAATTATAGGAGGGCGAACACCGGGGAGCTGTTTTTT
CDR3aa: CASNYRRANTGELFF

j_gene: TRBJ2-3
d_gene: TRBD2
v_gene: TRBV28
abundance: -
CDR3nt: TGTGCCAGCAGCACCCCGGGACTAGCGACTAGCACAGATACGCAGTATTTT
CDR3aa: CASSTPGLATSTDTQYF

j_gene: TRBJ1-2
d_gene: TRBD1
v_gene: TRBV18
abundance: -
CDR3nt: TGTGCCAGTAAACTTCCGGGACAGGGGGCCGTCGAAATCCCATTGAAGGGCTACACCTTC
CDR3aa: CASKLPGQGAVEIPLKGYTF

j_gene: TRBJ2-7
d_gene: -
v_gene: TRBV27
abundance: -
CDR3nt: TGTGCCAGCAGTTTGTCTGGGGAGCGTAAGCAGTACTTC
CDR3aa: CASSLSGERKQYF

j_gene: TRBJ1-2
d_gene: -
v_gene: TRBV4-2
abundance: many
CDR3nt: TGTGCCAGCAGCCTTGACACGAGAAACTATGGCTACACCTTC
CDR3aa: CASSLDTRNYGYTF

j_gene: TRBJ2-6
d_gene: TRBD2
v_gene: TRBV7-9
abundance: -
CDR3nt: TGTGCCAGCAGAGTCTGGACTAGCGGGAAAGCTGGGGCCAACGTCCTGACTTTC
CDR3aa: CASRVWTSGKAGANVLTF

j_gene: TRBJ1-1
d_gene: -
v_gene: TRBV19
abundance: once
CDR3nt: TGTGCCAGTAGTATAGTTTACGGGGGAAACACTGAAGCTTTCTTT
CDR3aa: CASSIVYGGNTEAFF

j_gene: TRBJ2-4
d_gene: TRBD1
v_gene: TRBV2
abundance: once
CDR3nt: TGTGCCAGCAGTTCTTACCGGGACAGGGGGGCCAAAAACATTCAGTACTTC
CDR3aa: CASSSYRDRGAKNIQYF

j_gene: TRBJ1-1
d_gene: TRBD1
v_gene: TRBV4-1
abundance: -
CDR3nt: TGCGCCAGCAGCCATAGACAGGGGGCTCGACCCGAAGCTTTCTTT
CDR3aa: CASSHRQGARPEAFF

j_gene: TRBJ1-1
d_gene: -
v_gene: TRBV7-9
abundance: -
CDR3nt: TGTGCCAGCAGCCCCACAGTGGGCAGAGACACTGAAGCTTTCTTT
CDR3aa: CASSPTVGRDTEAFF

j_gene: TRBJ2-7
d_gene: TRBD2
v_gene: TRBV11-2
abundance: -
CDR3nt: TGTGCCAGCAGCCCCTTACTAGCGGGAAGCTGGGAGCAGTACTTC
CDR3aa: CASSPLLAGSWEQYF

j_gene: TRBJ2-1
d_gene: -
v_gene: TRBV7-6
abundance: -
CDR3nt: TGTGCCAGCAGACGAGGACTAAGCGCCTACAATGAGCAGTTCTTC
CDR3aa: CASRRGLSAYNEQFF